This T cell receptor beta chain was sequenced during a study of cytomegalovirus exposure and HLA in healthy donors (dated by TCRdb to the late 2010s). For the study in its entirety: The 650 to 800 repertoires of the first cohort and the 120 validation repertoires were produced on the same platform, according to a later analysis. The study aimed to test whether signatures of past pathogen exposure could be identified by cataloging public T cell receptors. Along with the approximately 700-subject first cohort, a separate validation cohort of over 90 different subjects was used. To predict cytomegalovirus infection status, the study combined high-throughput TCR immunosequencing, statistical association of individual TCRs with disease status, and machine learning. General conclusions and limits of the study: Most TCR sequences were observed very rarely across donors, whereas some public TCRs were present in many individuals. A few of the identified cytomegalovirus-associated TCR beta chains were confirmed in vitro to be specific for cytomegalovirus antigens. According to the authors, the approach could potentially be generalized to other disease states and immunological phenotypes. All 120 or so repertoires were used to score co-occurrence in the validation cohort in a later analysis, because that analysis had no HLA typing for the cohort. The classifier was reported to diagnose cytomegalovirus status with high specificity and sensitivity in both the original cohort and the validation cohort. The study gave a list of over 150 TCR beta chains associated with cytomegalovirus. Subsequent analysis determined that TCRs grouped into clusters in the first cohort also showed a tendency toward co-occurrence across the approximately 110 validation repertoires, and 94% of cluster scores exceeded 0.

Library preparation used the immunoSEQ multiplex PCR assay. The study's processing was this. A statistical classification framework was built to diagnose cytomegalovirus status from the catalog of TCR beta chain sequences. TCRdb obtained this table from immuneACCESS and retained in-frame rearrangements with V and J assigned. These tables miss some clones; where compared with another copy, unresolved V genes account for less than half of the shortfall, and the remainder is unexplained. V and J calls and clone size follow that table, whereas D and trimming were derived from the DNA. The sample table shows roughly 280,000 clones, and around 86% are seen once. Roughly 1% of the sample is in the top ten clones. Comments on this clone: Its antigen specificity is not known. Per-nucleotide qualities are absent, and no much larger clonotype sits a single base away.

The donors belonged to the validation cohort of around 120 subjects, which was separate from the roughly 700-subject first cohort. This clonotype was obtained from a young woman in good health and CMV-seronegative. Sequences were obtained from PBMCs.

CDR3 protein: CASSVAVGSQGGYTF. The sequenced DNA is TGTGCCAGCAGCGTAGCGGTAGGCAGTCAGGGGGGCTACACCTTC. The V and J segments used are TRBV9 and TRBJ1-2; D gene: possibly TRBD1, on 6 matching bases. CDR3 length: 15 amino acids, cysteine to phenylalanine. Just the 45-base CDR3 DNA is kept, in frame starting at base 1. Trimming removed 0 bases from V and 8 bases from J, leaving 17 bases between the germline ends. The germline V gene supplies CDR1 SGDLS and CDR2 YYNGEE.